One and the same sample provided the 23 T cell receptor beta chains below, sequenced in a study of T cell repertoires in cytomegalovirus infection. TCRdb called the reads again in MiXCR, with one record for every CDR3 protein. Of tens of thousands of distinct CDR3 sequences detected, around 3.8% appear once; the ten largest clones hold around 21%. The material sequenced was PBMCs. The receptors originated from a human donor in good health (CMV status not recorded). Some clones in this sample may be carry-over from other donors' samples.

Many counts were recorded for this clonotype. V usage is TRBV7-3 and J usage is TRBJ1-1; tentatively, D is TRBD1 (5 bases). The CDR3 sequence is 15 residues long. The germline V gene encodes CDR1 SGHTA and CDR2 FQGTGA. Trimming pared 1 base from V and 1 base from J, leaving 10 bases between. The CDR3 spells CASSLNVRGNTEAFF. The DNA of the CDR3 is TGTGCCAGCAGCTTAAACGTAAGGGGGAACACTGAAGCTTTCTTT.

This clonotype was detected many times. V gene TRBV7-2 combines with J gene TRBJ1-1; weak D call: TRBD1 (5 bases). Trimming removed 3 bases from V and 2 bases from J, with 13 bases in between. CDR1 and CDR2 (germline): SGHTA, FQGNSA. This CDR3 region has 15 residues. CDR3 in amino acids: CASSFGAGGNTEAFF. CDR3 in DNA: TGTGCCAGCAGCTTCGGGGCAGGAGGAAACACTGAAGCTTTCTTT.

In its sample, this clonotype was seen many times. This chain connects TRBV7-2 to TRBJ1-2, with D hard to call. V lost 2 bases to trimming and J lost 2 bases, with 9 bases between them. The CDR3 length is 14 residues. Germline CDR1 and CDR2: SGHTA and FQGNSA. CDR3 sequence (DNA): TGTGCCAGCAGCTTATCACAGACCAACTATGGCTACACCTTC. Translation gives CASSLSQTNYGYTF. The complete variable domain, with remaining parts taken from reference TRBV7-2 and TRBJ1-2, reads GAGVSQSPSNKVTEKGKDVELRCDPISGHTALYWYRQSLGQGLEFLIYFQGNSAPDKSGLPSDRFSAERTGGSVSTLTIQRTQQEDSAVYLCASSLSQTNYGYTFGSGTRLTVV.

V and J are TRBV11-2 and TRBJ2-1; 11 bases agree with TRBD2. V lost 5 bases, J lost 10 bases, and 7 bases stayed unmatched. CDR1 and CDR2 from the germline V gene are SGHAT and FQNNGV. The CDR3 runs to 14 residues. The CDR3 loop reads CASSPTSGKGEQFF. DNA for the CDR3: TGTGCCAGCAGCCCGACTAGCGGGAAGGGCGAGCAGTTCTTC.

This clonotype occurred many times. This chain connects TRBV7-2 to TRBJ1-1; the D is unclear. The ends were cut back, 0 bases at V and 0 bases at J, with 5 bases in the middle. This CDR3 has 14 amino acids. The V gene's germline CDR1 is SGHTA and CDR2 FQGNSA. DNA for the CDR3: TGTGCCAGCAGCTTAGCGCGACTGAACACTGAAGCTTTCTTT. This encodes CASSLARLNTEAFF.

The table lists this clonotype with many counts. This sequence joins TRBV7-2 and TRBJ2-3; 14 positions match TRBD2. The CDR3 covers 18 residues. Germline loops: CDR1 SGHTA, CDR2 FQGNSA. Trimming took 4 bases from V and 2 from J; bases not matched to a gene: 8. CDR3 sequence reads: CASSSRTSGRKYTDTQYF. The CDR3 DNA sequence: TGTGCCAGCAGCTCTAGGACTAGCGGGAGGAAATACACAGATACGCAGTATTTT.

This clonotype was picked up a small number of times. The J gene is TRBJ2-6, the V gene TRBV19, with D hard to call. V lost 0 bases and J lost 3, with 3 bases in between. Germline V gene sequence: CDR1 LNHDA, CDR2 SQIVND (reference sequence). There are 14 residues in the CDR3. For the CDR3, the DNA is TGTGCCAGTAGTATAGATGTTGGGGCCAACGTCCTGACTTTC. Encoded protein: CASSIDVGANVLTF.

This clonotype showed up many times. The V gene is TRBV7-2, the J gene TRBJ2-5; 12 bases match TRBD2. The V and J ends lost 2 bases and 5 bases, in that order; junction bases with no gene match: 6. The length of the CDR3 is 16 residues. Germline CDR1 is SGHTA and CDR2 is FQGNSA. CDR3 loop: CASSLSTSGGLETQYF. The DNA for the CDR3 is TGTGCCAGCAGCTTATCGACTAGCGGGGGTCTGGAGACCCAGTACTTC.

The rearrangement uses TRBV5-1 and TRBJ2-7; D may be TRBD2 (5 bases). This CDR3 is built from 14 residues. With 2 bases removed from V and 5 bases from J, the gap between germline ends came to 14 bases. Germline V CDR1 and CDR2: SGHRS, YFSETQ. CDR3 in amino acids: CASSFGGRSNEQYF. CDR3 sequence (DNA): TGCGCCAGCAGCTTCGGCGGGCGGTCAAACGAGCAGTACTTC. Full variable domain (remainder filled in from reference TRBV5-1 and TRBJ2-7): KAGVTQTPRYLIKTRGQQVTLSCSPISGHRSVSWYQQTPGQGLQFLFEYFSETQRNKGNFPGRFSGRQFSNSRSEMNVSTLELGDSALYLCASSFGGRSNEQYFGPGTRLTVT.

In its sample, this clonotype was seen many times. The rearrangement joins TRBV7-9 to TRBJ1-1; unclear D gene. The CDR3 has 12 residues. Between the trimmed V and J ends, which lost 2 bases and 5 bases, there was a span of 6 bases. Germline V lookup: CDR1 SEHNR, CDR2 FQNEAQ (reference sequence). CDR3 DNA sequence: TGTGCCAGCAGCTTAAGTAGAACTGAAGCTTTCTTT. Translation: CASSLSRTEAFF. Complete variable domain (other parts from reference TRBV7-9 and TRBJ1-1): DTGVSQNPRHKITKRGQNVTFRCDPISEHNRLYWYRQTLGQGPEFLTYFQNEAQLEKSRLLSDRFSAERPKGSFSTLEIQRTEQGDSAMYLCASSLSRTEAFFGQGTRLTVV.

At least ten counts were recorded for this clonotype. The V gene is TRBV12-3 or TRBV12-4, the J gene TRBJ1-6; TRBD1 aligns across 7 bases. V gave up 5 bases and J gave up 11 bases; unmatched junction bases: 6. The CDR3 sequence is 13 residues long. The DNA for the CDR3 is TGTGCCAGCAGTCCCAGACAGGGTGCACCCCTCCACTTT. This translates into CASSPRQGAPLHF.

This clonotype has a count of ten or more. This sequence joins TRBV7-2 and TRBJ1-1; 9 nucleotides match TRBD1. This CDR3 spans 14 amino acids. The trim removed 2 bases at V and 4 bases at J, leaving 2 bases unmatched. CDR1 and CDR2 from the germline V gene are SGHTA and FQGNSA. DNA for the CDR3: TGTGCCAGCAGCTTAAGACAGGGGGTCACTGAAGCTTTCTTT. Translation gives CASSLRQGVTEAFF.

This clonotype was observed many times. This chain uses TRBV29-1 with TRBJ1-2, with D perhaps TRBD1 (6 bases). The germline V and J ends were trimmed by 5 bases and 4 bases, with 20 bases remaining between them. CDR3 size: 15 residues. Germline V gene data show CDR1 as SQVTM and CDR2 as ANQGSEA. The CDR3 loop is CSVHDGGRGLYGYTF. The CDR3, as DNA: TGCAGCGTTCATGACGGTGGCAGGGGCCTCTATGGCTACACCTTC.

By share, this clonotype ranks as medium-sized. This chain links TRBV5-4 with TRBJ1-1; D perhaps matches TRBD1 (6 bases). V was pared by 0 bases and J by 3 bases, with 12 bases between. Looked up from germline, CDR1 is SGHNT and CDR2 is YYREEE (reference sequence). The CDR3 sequence is 15 residues long. The DNA of the CDR3 is TGTGCCAGCAGCTTGGTCCGGGGGCCGGACACTGAAGCTTTCTTT. It encodes CASSLVRGPDTEAFF.

This clonotype has just a few counts. The chain uses TRBV7-2 and TRBJ2-1; 8 bases are a match to TRBD2. Germline CDR1 SGHTA, CDR2 FQGNSA. This CDR3 region has 15 residues. The junction had 11 bases not matched to a gene; V was cut back by 4 bases and J by 9 bases. The CDR3 protein is CASSSGGAGAGEQFF. Here the CDR3 DNA reads TGTGCCAGCAGCTCAGGAGGAGCGGGAGCTGGTGAGCAGTTCTTC.

This clonotype was detected ten times or more. V gene TRBV7-3 combines with J gene TRBJ2-2, with 8 nucleotides matching TRBD2. Germline V gives CDR1 SGHTA, CDR2 FQGTGA. Trimming took 5 bases from V and 2 from J; bases not matched to a gene: 10. The CDR3 covers 17 residues. DNA of the CDR3: TGTGCCAGCAGCCTTTACTTTAGCGGGATTAACACCGGGGAGCTGTTTTTT. Translation gives CASSLYFSGINTGELFF.

This clonotype has ten or more counts. V usage is TRBV7-2 and J usage is TRBJ2-4, with no clear D. Trimming took off 1 base at V and 0 bases at J, with 16 bases between the two ends. Germline V lookup: CDR1 SGHTA, CDR2 FQGNSA. This CDR3 is built from 18 residues. The CDR3 loop reads CASSLDERDVLAKNIQYF. For the CDR3, the DNA is TGTGCCAGCAGCTTAGATGAGAGAGACGTCCTAGCCAAAAACATTCAGTACTTC.

This clonotype came up many times. The chain uses TRBV7-2 and TRBJ2-7, with unresolved D. Trimming stripped 1 base from V and 2 bases from J, with 6 bases between. The CDR3 has 13 amino acids. Germline CDR1 reads SGHTA; CDR2 reads FQGNSA. CDR3 region: CASSLEATYEQYF. The DNA of the CDR3 is TGTGCCAGCAGCTTAGAGGCAACCTACGAGCAGTACTTC.

The sample holds many counts of this clonotype. V usage is TRBV7-2 and J usage is TRBJ2-5; D possibly corresponds to TRBD1 (6 bases). This CDR3 comprises 15 residues. The germline V gene has CDR1 SGHTA and CDR2 FQGNSA. With 5 bases removed from V and 1 base from J, the gap between germline ends came to 14 bases. CDR3 in amino acids: CASSVTGFIQETQYF. The DNA of the CDR3 is TGTGCCAGCAGCGTTACAGGGTTCATCCAAGAGACCCAGTACTTC. Full variable domain (remainder filled in from reference TRBV7-2 and TRBJ2-5): GAGVSQSPSNKVTEKGKDVELRCDPISGHTALYWYRQSLGQGLEFLIYFQGNSAPDKSGLPSDRFSAERTGGSVSTLTIQRTQQEDSAVYLCASSVTGFIQETQYFGPGTRLLVL.

The table lists this clonotype with many counts. The chain combines TRBV7-4 with TRBJ1-5, with D possibly being TRBD1 (5 bases). There are 12 residues in the CDR3. V lost 9 bases to trimming and J lost 2 bases, with 8 bases between them. The germline V gene has CDR1 SGHVT and CDR2 SQSDAQ. CDR3 region: CASARGNQPQHF. Here the CDR3 DNA reads TGTGCCAGTGCCAGGGGCAATCAGCCCCAGCATTTT.

This clonotype was observed many times. The V gene is TRBV7-2, the J gene TRBJ1-6; no firm D call. CDR1 is SGHTA and CDR2 is FQGNSA in the germline V gene. V lost 4 bases, J lost 7 bases, and 5 bases lay in between. This CDR3 region has 12 residues. For the CDR3, the DNA is TGTGCCAGCAGCTCCCAGAATTCACCCCTCCACTTT. As protein: CASSSQNSPLHF.

This clonotype was counted many times. J is TRBJ2-1 and V is TRBV7-6, with 9 bases that match TRBD2. The CDR3 is 15 amino acids. The germline CDR1 and CDR2 sequences are SGHVS and FNYEAQ. With 4 bases clipped from V and 14 bases from J, the junction kept 15 bases outside the gene matches. In nucleotides, the CDR3 is TGTGCCAGCAGCTCCGAGCTGGGGGCGGGGGGGCGTGAGTTCTTC. It codes for CASSSELGAGGREFF.

The table lists this clonotype with many counts. The chain couples TRBV28 to TRBJ2-5; the match to TRBD1 covers 9 bases. The CDR3 has 14 amino acids. Losses at the gene ends were 7 bases for V and 5 bases for J; bases not matched to a gene: 8. Germline CDR1 MDHEN, CDR2 SYDVKM. The CDR3 sequence is CASKLQGARETQYF. CDR3 nucleotides: TGTGCCAGCAAATTACAGGGGGCGAGGGAGACCCAGTACTTC.